A single sample gave rise to the 11 T cell receptor beta chains below, sequenced in a study of blood T cells in healthy people across ages. The second PCR ran roughly 6 to 12 cycles with a sample-barcoded 5' primer and J-beta primers. TCRdb itself ran the 5' RACE reads through MiXCR, one entry per CDR3 protein. In the table there are over 600,000 distinct CDR3 sequences, around two fifths of which are singletons. The specimen sequenced was blood. The receptors come from a man older than 75 in good health.

Regarding this clonotype: Being one base from a much bigger clone, this may be a read error. The V call is TRBV6-2 or TRBV6-3, the J call TRBJ2-1; 7 nucleotides match TRBD2. Looked up from germline, CDR1 is MNHEY and CDR2 is SVGEGT. This CDR3 region has 16 residues. CDR3 sequence: CANSYMERLASGEQFF. As DNA, the CDR3 is TGTGCCAACAGTTATATGGAACGACTAGCATCAGGAGAGCAGTTCTTC.

The chain combines TRBV7-9 with TRBJ2-1; the D gene is possibly TRBD2 (6 bases). Germline V gene sequence: CDR1 SEHNR, CDR2 FQNEAQ (reference sequence). The CDR3 extends over 17 amino acids. V was shortened by 3 bases and J by 0 bases, with 15 bases between the two germline ends. Written as DNA, the CDR3 is TGTGCCAGCAGCTTCGCGGGCGGGGTCAGCTCCTACAATGAGCAGTTCTTC. Its protein is CASSFAGGVSSYNEQFF.

This clonotype came up many times. The rearrangement uses TRBV29-1 and TRBJ2-6; TRBD2 agrees at 7 bases. The CDR3 length is 14 residues. Germline V gives CDR1 SQVTM, CDR2 ANQGSEA. J was trimmed by 2 bases and V by 4 bases; bases with no gene match: 2. The DNA of the CDR3 is TGCAGCGTTGTGGGAGGGGCTGGGGCCAACGTCCTGACTTTC. As protein: CSVVGGAGANVLTF.

This clonotype was seen ten or more times. J is TRBJ2-1 and V is TRBV29-1; D uncertain. The V gene's germline CDR1 is SQVTM and CDR2 ANQGSEA. V gave up 4 bases and J gave up 8 bases, with 12 bases separating them. This CDR3 is built from 12 residues. CDR3 sequence (DNA): TGCAGCGTTGTGATCCGTCCAGATGAGCAGTTCTTC. It codes for CSVVIRPDEQFF.

This clonotype was picked up many times. The J gene is TRBJ2-7, the V gene TRBV28; TRBD2 matches 7 bases. The junction had 5 bases not matched to a gene; V was cut back by 6 bases and J by 3 bases. The length of the CDR3 is 13 residues. In germline, CDR1 is MDHEN, CDR2 SYDVKM. CDR3 nucleotides: TGTGCCAGCAGGACAACGGGGGGCTACGAGCAGTACTTC. It translates to CASRTTGGYEQYF.

The chain is built from TRBV27 and TRBJ2-7, with TRBD1 matching over 9 bases. Trimming cost V 3 bases and J 0 bases; bases outside gene matches: 12. Germline values: CDR1 MNHEY, CDR2 SMNVEV (reference sequence). This CDR3 region has 18 residues. The CDR3 DNA follows: TGTGCCAGCAGTTTCCGACAGGGGGGGGCTCGAAGCTCCTACGAGCAGTACTTC. This sequence encodes CASSFRQGGARSSYEQYF.

This clonotype was observed at least ten times. V and J are TRBV29-1 and TRBJ1-2, with no clear D. V was trimmed by 1 base and J by 3 bases, leaving 15 bases between them. The V gene's germline CDR1 is SQVTM and CDR2 ANQGSEA. This CDR3 contains 15 residues. As DNA, the CDR3 is TGCAGCGTTGAAGGGTCGGGATATGCGGACTATGGCTACACCTTC. This translates into CSVEGSGYADYGYTF.

The gene calls are TRBV29-1 and TRBJ1-2; no firm D call. The CDR3 is 12 residues long. From germline, CDR1 is SQVTM and CDR2 ANQGSEA. The V gene lost 5 bases and the J gene lost 7 bases, with 14 bases spanning the gap. Written as DNA, the CDR3 is TGCAGCGTTTCCCATCCCAACAGTGGCTACACCTTC. Protein: CSVSHPNSGYTF.

This clonotype was seen only a few times. This rearrangement joins TRBV11-3 to TRBJ2-1, with 10 bases matching TRBD1. V shed 10 bases and J 5 bases; nucleotides not matched to a gene: 8. Germline CDR1 and CDR2: SGHNT and YENEEA. The CDR3 runs 14 residues. Written as DNA, the CDR3 is TGTGCCACCTCCCCGGGACAGGGGCACAATGAGCAGTTCTTC. Translating gives CATSPGQGHNEQFF.

This clonotype has only a few counts. The chain combines TRBV29-1 with TRBJ2-3; D gene unclear. CDR1 and CDR2 (germline): SQVTM, ANQGSEA. Trimming shortened V by 1 base and J by 4 bases, and 15 bases separated the two germline ends. The CDR3 consists of 15 residues. CDR3 DNA sequence: TGCAGCGTTGAAGGCCGGACCCAAGCCCCAGATACGCAGTATTTT. Amino acids: CSVEGRTQAPDTQYF.

The J gene is TRBJ2-5, the V gene TRBV20-1, with 8 bases that match TRBD2. There are 13 residues in the CDR3. Germline CDR1 is DFQATT and CDR2 is SNEGSKA (reference sequence). The junction had 3 bases not matched to a gene; V was cut back by 3 bases and J by 3 bases. CDR3 sequence reads: CSASTSGEETQYF. The CDR3 nucleotides are TGCAGTGCTAGTACTAGCGGTGAAGAGACCCAGTACTTC.